This paragraph reports one TCR beta chain. Its antigen remains unidentified. The sample comes from a study of blood T cells in healthy people across ages. Combining a sample-barcoded 5' primer with a J-beta primer mix, a second PCR ran for roughly 7 to 12 cycles. TCRdb reprocessed the 5' RACE reads via MiXCR and lists one record per CDR3 protein. The sample holds hundreds of thousands of distinct CDR3 sequences, about 25% seen once. The V gene's germline CDR1 is SNHLY and CDR2 FYNNEI. V was clipped by 7 bases and J by 0 bases, with 7 bases between them. This CDR3 has 12 amino acids. Study-level results: Naive T cell percentage showed a strong correlation with the diversity of TCR beta. It was not possible, with unsorted PBMCs, to conclusively compare naive and antigen-experienced cells.

These data also featured in a second study, about T cells of mothers and their children.

Sequenced: blood. The chain recombines TRBV2 with TRBJ2-7; weak D call: TRBD2 (5 bases). The source is a boy between 10 and 17 years old in good health. This chain's CDR3 is CASTSTSYEQYF. As DNA, the CDR3 is TGTGCCAGCACTAGCACCTCCTACGAGCAGTACTTC. Using reference TRBV2 and TRBJ2-7 for the parts outside the CDR3, the full variable domain is EPEVTQTPSHQVTQMGQEVILRCVPISNHLYFYWYRQILGQKVEFLVSFYNNEISEKSEIFDDQFSVERPDGSNFTLKIRSTKLEDSAMYFCASTSTSYEQYFGPGTRLTVT.